One and the same sample provided the 8 T cell receptor beta chains below, sequenced in a study of shared clonotypes between healthy human individuals. Sequenced by immunoSEQ multiplex PCR; TCRdb stores in-frame clones only, minus some. This sample has nearly 750,000 clones, with 55% to 75% found just once. Sequenced input: memory CD4+ T cells sorted from blood. Subset reported: CD45RA-negative fraction. Receptors were obtained from a woman aged 30 to 39 in good health.

J is TRBJ2-7 and V is TRBV5-1; maybe TRBD2 (6 bases). Trimming stripped 4 bases from V and 4 bases from J, with 18 bases between. The CDR3 totals 15 residues. Germline lookup yields CDR1 SGHRS and CDR2 YFSETQ. CDR3 region: CASSPPLAGKYEQYF. Written as DNA, the CDR3 is TGCGCCAGCAGCCCCCCCCTGGCGGGAAAGTACGAGCAGTACTTC.

This clone was found once. This sequence joins TRBV4-1 and TRBJ2-7; no definite D call. The CDR3 extends over 15 amino acids. The V gene lost 1 base and the J gene lost 0 bases, with 10 bases spanning the gap. CDR1 is MGHRA and CDR2 is YSYEKL in the germline V gene. CDR3 nucleotide sequence: TGCGCCAGCAGCCAAGGACTCTTACACTCCTACGAGCAGTACTTC. Translation: CASSQGLLHSYEQYF.

This clone appeared a single time. The chain combines TRBV5-8 with TRBJ2-1; tentatively, D is TRBD2 (7 bases). The CDR3 has 16 amino acids. From germline, CDR1 is SGHTS and CDR2 YDEGEE. The V and J ends lost 4 bases and 5 bases respectively, with 19 bases between them. DNA for the CDR3: TGTGCCAGCAGCCTCGACCTCTGGCGGGGGCACAATGAGCAGTTCTTC. Encoded protein: CASSLDLWRGHNEQFF.

This clone was observed a handful of times. The gene calls are TRBV19 and TRBJ2-6; TRBD1 is a possible D gene (6 bases). The V gene's germline CDR1 is LNHDA and CDR2 SQIVND (reference sequence). This CDR3 has 14 amino acids. Trimming left V 8 bases short and J 2 bases short, with 10 bases between. CDR3 sequence: CASVDRPGANVLTF. CDR3 coding DNA: TGTGCCAGTGTTGACAGGCCTGGGGCCAACGTCCTGACTTTC. The complete variable domain, with remaining parts taken from reference TRBV19 and TRBJ2-6, reads DGGITQSPKYLFRKEGQNVTLSCEQNLNHDAMYWYRQDPGQGLRLIYYSQIVNDFQKGDIAEGYSVSREKKESFPLTVTSAQKNPTAFYLCASVDRPGANVLTFGAGSRLTVL.

This chain links TRBV18 with TRBJ2-1; 11 bases fit TRBD1. After removal of 0 bases from V and 7 bases from J, the junction contained 5 bases not matched to a gene. This CDR3 has 16 residues. Germline assignment: CDR1 KGHSH and CDR2 LQKENI. The CDR3: CASSPPGTGGRNEQFF. In nucleotides, the CDR3 is TGTGCCAGCTCACCACCCGGGACAGGGGGAAGGAATGAGCAGTTCTTC.

This clone came up a few times. The chain uses TRBV19 and TRBJ1-1; TRBD1 matches at 9 bases. The CDR3 runs to 12 residues. Germline V gene data show CDR1 as LNHDA and CDR2 as SQIVND (reference sequence). V lost 10 bases, J lost 4 bases, and 4 bases stayed unmatched. The CDR3 region has the DNA TGTGCCAAGCACAGGGGGCCCACTGAAGCTTTCTTT. This sequence encodes CAKHRGPTEAFF.

The chain uses TRBV28 and TRBJ1-5; D may be TRBD1 (6 bases). The CDR3 length is 14 residues. Trimming shortened V by 5 bases and J by 3 bases, and 11 bases separated the two germline ends. The germline gives CDR1 MDHEN, CDR2 SYDVKM. DNA of the CDR3: TGTGCCAGCAGTAGAACAGGGTCCAATCAGCCCCAGCATTTT. Protein product: CASSRTGSNQPQHF.

J is TRBJ2-1 and V is TRBV7-3, with 7 nucleotides matching TRBD2. Germline CDR1 SGHTA, CDR2 FQGTGA. Unmatched junction bases numbered 4, after V lost 5 bases and J lost 6 bases. This CDR3 region has 13 residues. CDR3 sequence (DNA): TGTGCCAGCAGCGTCGGGAGGTCCAATGAGCAGTTCTTC. It specifies CASSVGRSNEQFF.